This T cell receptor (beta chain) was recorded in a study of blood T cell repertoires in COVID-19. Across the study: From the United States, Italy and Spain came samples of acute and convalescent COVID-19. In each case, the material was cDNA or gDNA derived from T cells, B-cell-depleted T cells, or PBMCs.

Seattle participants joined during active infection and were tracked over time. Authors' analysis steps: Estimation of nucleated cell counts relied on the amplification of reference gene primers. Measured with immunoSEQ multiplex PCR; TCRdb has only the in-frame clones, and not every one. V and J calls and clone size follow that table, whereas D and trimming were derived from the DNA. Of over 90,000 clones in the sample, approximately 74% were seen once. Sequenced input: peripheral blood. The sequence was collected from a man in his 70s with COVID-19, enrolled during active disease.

CDR3 sequence: CASSFPQGASYEQYF. CDR3 bases: TGTGCCAGCAGTTTTCCTCAGGGGGCATCCTACGAGCAGTACTTC. The genes are TRBV28 and TRBJ2-7; 8 bases are shared with TRBD1. Germline assignment: CDR1 MDHEN and CDR2 SYDVKM. Germline trimming cut 3 bases from V and 1 base from J; bases unmatched to any gene: 5. CDR3 length: 15 residues.